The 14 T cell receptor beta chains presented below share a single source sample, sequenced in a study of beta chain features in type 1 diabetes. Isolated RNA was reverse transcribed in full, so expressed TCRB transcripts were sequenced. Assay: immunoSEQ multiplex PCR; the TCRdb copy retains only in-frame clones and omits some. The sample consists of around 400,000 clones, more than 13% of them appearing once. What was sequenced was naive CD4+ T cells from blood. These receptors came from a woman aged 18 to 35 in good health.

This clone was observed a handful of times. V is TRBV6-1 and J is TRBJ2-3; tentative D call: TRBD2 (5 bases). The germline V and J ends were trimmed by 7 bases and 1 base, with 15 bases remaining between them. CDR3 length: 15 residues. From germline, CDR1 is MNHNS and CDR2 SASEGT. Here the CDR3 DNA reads TGTGCCAGCAAACCTACTAGAGTTGGCACAGATACGCAGTATTTT. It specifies CASKPTRVGTDTQYF.

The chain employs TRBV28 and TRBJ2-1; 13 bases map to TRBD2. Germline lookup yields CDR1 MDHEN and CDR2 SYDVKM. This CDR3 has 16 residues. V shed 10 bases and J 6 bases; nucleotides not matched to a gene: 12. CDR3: CATILRLAGGTNEQFF. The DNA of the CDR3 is TGTGCCACCATACTAAGACTAGCGGGAGGCACCAATGAGCAGTTCTTC. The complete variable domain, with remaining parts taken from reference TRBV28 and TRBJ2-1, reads DVKVTQSSRYLVKRTGEKVFLECVQDMDHENMFWYRQDPGLGLRLIYFSYDVKMKEKGDIPEGYSVSREKKERFSLILESASTNQTSMYLCATILRLAGGTNEQFFGPGTRLTVL.

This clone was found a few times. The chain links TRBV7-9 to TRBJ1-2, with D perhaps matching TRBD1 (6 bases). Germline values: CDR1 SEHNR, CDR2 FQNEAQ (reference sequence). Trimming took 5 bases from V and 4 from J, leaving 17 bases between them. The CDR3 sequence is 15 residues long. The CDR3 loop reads CASSEGTPGSYGYTF. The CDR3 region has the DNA TGTGCCAGCAGCGAAGGGACACCGGGGAGCTATGGCTACACCTTC.

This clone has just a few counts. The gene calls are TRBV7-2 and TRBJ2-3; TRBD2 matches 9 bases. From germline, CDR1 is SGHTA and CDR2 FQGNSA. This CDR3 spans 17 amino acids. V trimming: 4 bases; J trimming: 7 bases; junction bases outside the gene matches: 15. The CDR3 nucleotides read TGTGCCAGCAGCTCGAGGCAGATTGGCGGGAGGGGACATACGCAGTATTTT. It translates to CASSSRQIGGRGHTQYF.

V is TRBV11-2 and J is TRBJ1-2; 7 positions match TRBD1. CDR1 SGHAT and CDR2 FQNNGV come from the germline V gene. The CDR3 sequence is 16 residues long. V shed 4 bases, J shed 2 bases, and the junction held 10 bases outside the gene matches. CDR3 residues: CASSSLDRVANYGYTF. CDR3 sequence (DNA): TGTGCCAGCAGCTCCCTCGACAGGGTGGCGAACTATGGCTACACCTTC.

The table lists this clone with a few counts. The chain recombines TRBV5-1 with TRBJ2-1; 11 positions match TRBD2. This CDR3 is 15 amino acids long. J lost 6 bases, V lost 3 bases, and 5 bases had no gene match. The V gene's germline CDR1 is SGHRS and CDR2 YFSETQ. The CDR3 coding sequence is TGCGCCAGCAGCTACCGACTAGCGGGACCCAATGAGCAGTTCTTC. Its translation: CASSYRLAGPNEQFF.

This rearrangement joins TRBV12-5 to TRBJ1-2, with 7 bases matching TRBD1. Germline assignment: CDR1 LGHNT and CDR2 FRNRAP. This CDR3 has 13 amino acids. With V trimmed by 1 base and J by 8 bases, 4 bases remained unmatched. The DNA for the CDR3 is TGTGCTAGTGGTTTGGGACAGGGTAACGGCTACACCTTC. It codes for CASGLGQGNGYTF. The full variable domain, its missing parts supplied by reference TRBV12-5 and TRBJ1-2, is DARVTQTPRHKVTEMGQEVTMRCQPILGHNTVFWYRQTMMQGLELLAYFRNRAPLDDSGMPKDRFSAEMPDATLATLKIQPSEPRDSAVYFCASGLGQGNGYTFGSGTRLTVV.

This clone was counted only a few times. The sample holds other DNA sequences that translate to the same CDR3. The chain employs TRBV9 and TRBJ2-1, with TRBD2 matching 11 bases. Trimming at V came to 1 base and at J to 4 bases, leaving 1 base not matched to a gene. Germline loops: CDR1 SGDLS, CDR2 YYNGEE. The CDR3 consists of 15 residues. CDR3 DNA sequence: TGTGCCAGCAGCGTACTAGCGGGAGGTTACAATGAGCAGTTCTTC. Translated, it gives CASSVLAGGYNEQFF.

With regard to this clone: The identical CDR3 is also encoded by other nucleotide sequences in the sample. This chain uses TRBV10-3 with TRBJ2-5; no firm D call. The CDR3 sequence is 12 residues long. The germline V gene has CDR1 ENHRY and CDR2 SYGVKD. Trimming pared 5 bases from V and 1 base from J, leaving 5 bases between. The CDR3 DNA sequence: TGTGCCATCAGTCCGGGCCAAGAGACCCAGTACTTC. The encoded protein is CAISPGQETQYF.

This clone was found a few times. CDR3: CASSAGLGGYEQYF. The CDR3 DNA is TGTGCCAGCAGCGCTGGCCTGGGGGGCTACGAGCAGTACTTC. V usage is TRBV9 and J usage is TRBJ2-7; TRBD2 might be the D (6 bases). The V and J ends lost 3 bases and 3 bases respectively, with 13 bases between them. CDR1 SGDLS and CDR2 YYNGEE come from the germline V gene. CDR3 size: 14 residues.

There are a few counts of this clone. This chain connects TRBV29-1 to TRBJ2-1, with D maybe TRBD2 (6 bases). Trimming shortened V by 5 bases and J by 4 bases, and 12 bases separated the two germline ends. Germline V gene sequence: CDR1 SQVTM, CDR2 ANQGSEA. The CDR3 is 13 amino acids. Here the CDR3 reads CSVISGGYNEQFF. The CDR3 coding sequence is TGCAGCGTTATTAGCGGAGGTTACAATGAGCAGTTCTTC.

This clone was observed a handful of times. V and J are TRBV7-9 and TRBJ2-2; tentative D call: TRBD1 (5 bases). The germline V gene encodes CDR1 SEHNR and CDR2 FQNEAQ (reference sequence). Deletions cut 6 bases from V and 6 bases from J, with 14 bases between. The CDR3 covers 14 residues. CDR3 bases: TGTGCCAGCAGTTCAGGGTCCCTACCCGGGGAGCTGTTTTTT. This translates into CASSSGSLPGELFF.

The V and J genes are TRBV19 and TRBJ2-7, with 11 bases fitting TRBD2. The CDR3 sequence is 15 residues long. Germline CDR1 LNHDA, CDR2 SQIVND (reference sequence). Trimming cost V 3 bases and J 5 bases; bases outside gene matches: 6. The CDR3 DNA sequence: TGTGCCAGTAGTATTAGAACTAGCGGGAGCGACGAGCAGTACTTC. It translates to CASSIRTSGSDEQYF. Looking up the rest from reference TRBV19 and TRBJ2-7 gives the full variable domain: DGGITQSPKYLFRKEGQNVTLSCEQNLNHDAMYWYRQDPGQGLRLIYYSQIVNDFQKGDIAEGYSVSREKKESFPLTVTSAQKNPTAFYLCASSIRTSGSDEQYFGPGTRLTVT.

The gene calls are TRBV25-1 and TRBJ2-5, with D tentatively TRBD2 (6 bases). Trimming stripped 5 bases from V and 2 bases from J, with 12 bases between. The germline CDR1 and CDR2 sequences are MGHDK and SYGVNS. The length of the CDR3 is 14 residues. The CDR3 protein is CASSLGLVQETQYF. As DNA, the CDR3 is TGTGCCAGCAGTCTGGGACTGGTACAAGAGACCCAGTACTTC.